Described below is a single TCR beta chain sequence and its context. Original data processing: It was from reference gene primer amplification that nucleated cell counts were estimated. Produced via immunoSEQ multiplex PCR; TCRdb's table is partial and in-frame only. From that table come the V and J calls and clone size; the DNA was used to work out D and trimming. The sample has 150,000 to 200,000 clones; about 86% are singletons. The sample originates from a study of blood T cell repertoires in COVID-19. In the study overall: There were acute and convalescent COVID-19 samples, and they came from the United States, Italy and Spain. Sources were T cells, B-cell-depleted T cells, or PBMCs; the material itself was cDNA or gDNA.

The source of this sequence is a woman older than 75 in a cohort sampled during active or convalescent COVID-19. Sequencing was carried out using peripheral blood.

This CDR3 reads CASSRDRGQDYGYTF. In nucleotides, the CDR3 is TGCGCCAGCAGCCGGGACAGGGGGCAGGACTATGGCTACACCTTC. V and J are TRBV5-1 and TRBJ1-2, with 12 positions matching TRBD1. J gave up 3 bases and V 4 bases, and 4 bases lay outside the gene matches. The CDR3 contains 15 residues. CDR1 is SGHRS, CDR2 YFSETQ, per germline.